This T cell receptor (beta chain) was recorded in a study of OX40 agonist ivuxolimab in advanced cancers. Looking at the study overall: Ivuxolimab, which targeted the costimulatory receptor OX40 (CD134), was an agonistic, fully human IgG2 monoclonal antibody. The dose-escalation cohort was around 83% male with a mean age of roughly 60 years, ranging from about 23 to 85. Intravenous ivuxolimab was administered to patients every 2 weeks at six dose levels: 0.01, 0.1, 0.3, 1.5, 3 and 10 mg/kg. The paper reports the monotherapy dose-escalation portion (N ≈ 50 patients) of the phase I ivuxolimab trial. Three dose-escalation patients achieved partial responses, one with hepatocellular carcinoma and two with cutaneous melanoma. The purpose of peripheral TCRbeta sequencing was to test whether ivuxolimab changed TCR sequence diversity and led to clonal T-cell expansion. Prior anti-PD-1, anti-PD-L1 or anti-CTLA-4 therapy was permitted, and approximately 40% of dose-escalation patients had received checkpoint inhibitors. Of the approximately 54 patients in dose escalation, about 20 had hepatocellular carcinoma, some 15 had melanoma, 9 had renal cell carcinoma and 9 had head and neck cancer.

Genomic DNA was extracted from sorted cells for sequencing of the TCRbeta CDR3 region. The immunoSEQ Assay was used for sequencing of TCRbeta CDR3 regions. In its TCRdb copy, this immuneACCESS table keeps in-frame sequences only and misses some clones. Where compared with another copy, unresolved V genes explain less than half of these, and the others have no known cause. The sample table holds about 61,000 clones, of which more than 70% were seen once. Jointly, the top ten make up less than 0.55% of the sample. On the study overall, not on this receptor specifically: On average, CD8+ T cells showed more expanded clones than CD4+ T cells after ivuxolimab. Which antigens the clonally expanded peripheral T cells were specific for was not determined. Low levels of normalized T-cell clonal expansion were also seen in some patients who did not respond. At doses of 0.1 to 3.0 mg/kg, clonal expansion of both CD4+ and CD8+ T cells in blood was seen between baseline and week 6. In the 0.1-3.0 mg/kg groups, partial responders were among the patients with the lowest normalized peripheral clonal expansion, particularly in CD8+ T cells.

The trim is 1 base for V and 1 base for J, with a gap of 5 bases between the germline ends. The CDR3 starts with the cysteine, ends with the phenylalanine, and has 13 residues. Only CDR3 DNA is held: 39 bases, read in frame from base 1. In the germline V gene, CDR1 corresponds to SGDLS and CDR2 to YYNGEE. As concerns this clone: The specificity of this receptor is unknown. The record has no base qualities; no much larger clone is one base away.

The trial excluded patients who had a history of autoimmune disease or were on systemic immunosuppression. In every dose cohort, peripheral blood was drawn for TCR sequencing at baseline, cycle 4 day 1, and cycle 7 day 1. Samples were obtained from an open-label, multicenter, first-in-human phase I dose-escalation trial of ivuxolimab. Adults with locally advanced or metastatic head and neck squamous cell, hepatocellular, melanoma or renal cell carcinoma were enrolled in the trial. Before TCR sequencing, CD4+ T cells and CD8+ T cells were sorted from peripheral blood as separate populations. The V and J genes are TRBV9 and TRBJ1-1; the D gene is unclear. The sequencing used CD4+ or CD8+ T cells sorted from blood, collected in a trial of the OX40 agonist ivuxolimab. This receptor was taken from an adult with an advanced solid tumor such as melanoma, head and neck, liver or kidney cancer. This receptor has the CDR3 CASSVQSNTEAFF. In nucleotides, the sequence is TGTGCCAGCAGCGTACAGTCGAACACTGAAGCTTTCTTT.